The 7 T cell receptor beta chains below all came from one sample that was sequenced in a study of shared clonotypes between healthy human individuals. Produced via immunoSEQ multiplex PCR; TCRdb's table is partial and in-frame only. The table records roughly 1.5 million clones, around 98% of them present only once. The sample was naive CD4+ T cells sorted from blood. Described subset: CD45RA+ positively selected. The source of these receptors is a man younger than 40 in good health.

The count of this clone is one. The genes are TRBV5-1 and TRBJ2-7; D assignment may be TRBD1 or TRBD2 (5 bases each). CDR1 is SGHRS and CDR2 is YFSETQ in the germline V gene. This CDR3 is built from 13 residues. Here the CDR3 DNA reads TGCCGAAAATGGGCAGGGAGATTCTACGAGCAGTACTTC. Its protein product is CRKWAGRFYEQYF. Full variable domain (rest looked up from reference TRBV5-1 and TRBJ2-7): KAGVTQTPRYLIKTRGQQVTLSCSPISGHRSVSWYQQTPGQGLQFLFEYFSETQRNKGNFPGRFSGRQFSNSRSEMNVSTLELGDSALYLCRKWAGRFYEQYFGPGTRLTVT.

The chain employs TRBV29-1 and TRBJ1-2, with D maybe TRBD1 (5 bases). Between the trimmed V and J ends, which lost 5 bases and 8 bases, there was a span of 9 bases. This CDR3 region has 10 residues. Germline CDR1 SQVTM, CDR2 ANQGSEA. The CDR3 coding sequence is TGCAGCGTTTTCGGGGACGGCTACACCTTC. Protein sequence: CSVFGDGYTF.

The count of this clone is one. The V and J genes are TRBV5-1 and TRBJ1-5; 7 bases fit TRBD1. V dropped 9 bases and J dropped 0; count of bases not matched to a gene: 9. The V gene's germline CDR1 is SGHRS and CDR2 YFSETQ. This CDR3 is built from 15 residues. CDR3 protein: CATRQGLNSNQPQHF. The CDR3 DNA reads TGCGCCACACGACAGGGCCTAAATAGCAATCAGCCCCAGCATTTT.

The genes are TRBV28 and TRBJ2-2; TRBD2 agrees at 7 bases. V gave up 6 bases and J gave up 5 bases; unmatched junction bases: 3. The germline V gene encodes CDR1 MDHEN and CDR2 SYDVKM. This CDR3 comprises 13 residues. The CDR3 loop is CASRGGPTGELFF. CDR3 DNA: TGTGCCAGCAGGGGAGGGCCGACCGGGGAGCTGTTTTTT.

The CDR3 bases are TGTGCCAGCAGTTACTCTAAGATTAAAGAGACCCAGTACTTC. It specifies CASSYSKIKETQYF. This rearrangement joins TRBV6-5 to TRBJ2-5; D unclear. The V gene lost 0 bases and the J gene lost 3 bases, with 8 bases spanning the gap. The CDR3 sequence is 14 residues long. Germline CDR1 reads MNHEY; CDR2 reads SVGAGI.

The gene calls are TRBV11-2 and TRBJ1-2, with a tentative D call TRBD1 (6 bases). Germline CDR1 SGHAT, CDR2 FQNNGV. The CDR3 totals 18 residues. Trimming removed 4 bases from V and 4 bases from J, with 25 bases in between. The CDR3 reads CASSSTGTWRDHGYGYTF. Written as DNA, the CDR3 is TGTGCCAGCAGCTCCACCGGGACATGGAGGGACCATGGCTATGGCTACACCTTC.

This chain links TRBV7-2 with TRBJ2-4; D ambiguous. The CDR3 loop spans 12 amino acids. Germline V gives CDR1 SGHTA, CDR2 FQGNSA. The germline V and J ends were trimmed by 1 base and 9 bases, with 7 bases remaining between them. In nucleotides, the CDR3 is TGTGCCAGCAGCTTAGTTAATACCATTCAGTACTTC. Amino acid sequence: CASSLVNTIQYF.